This TCR beta chain derives from a study of vaccination effects on CD4 cells after COVID-19. Study-level points and caveats: Late after vaccination, infection- and vaccine-induced clones showed marked clonal contraction. Common cold coronaviruses were cross-recognized by only 1 of 255 vaccine-induced clones in healthy vaccinees. Limitations: small convalescent group and missing early post-infection timepoints.

After roughly eleven days in culture, the CD4+ T cells were isolated. BNT162b2 vaccine or mRNA-1273 vaccine was given to participants in two doses. The healthy vaccine recipients, who had no prior SARS-CoV-2 infection, showed negative nucleocapsid antibodies. The CDR3 extends over 14 amino acids. Looked up from germline, CDR1 is MNHEY and CDR2 is SVGAGI. V dropped 2 bases and J dropped 1 base, with 7 bases sitting between them. This table comes from immunoSEQ multiplex PCR, and its TCRdb copy is limited to in-frame clones, with some not included. This repertoire shows about 47,000 clones, about 70% found once; its top ten account for 6.5% to 9%. In the case of this clone: Antigen: not known.

The clonotype originates from a human donor who received a COVID-19 vaccine. Source: CD4+ T cells from PBMCs cultured without peptide, taken after COVID-19 vaccination. V usage is TRBV6-5 and J usage is TRBJ2-3; D unresolved. The CDR3: CASSYGFGTDTQYF. The CDR3 coding sequence is TGTGCCAGCAGTTACGGTTTCGGCACAGATACGCAGTATTTT.